The clone carrying this T cell receptor (beta chain) occurred many times. Its cognate antigen is unknown. Deletions cut 7 bases from V and 5 bases from J, with 21 bases between. Germline loops: CDR1 DFQATT, CDR2 SNEGSKA (reference sequence). The CDR3 is made up of 15 amino acids. The making of cDNA relied on 5'RACE with 10-nucleotide random UMIs. TCRdb processed the 5' RACE reads anew with MiXCR; each CDR3 protein has one entry. The sample holds about 60,000 distinct CDR3 sequences; roughly 9.8% are singletons and the top ten take approximately 13%. Time point defined: longitudinal time-point 2. Unsorted libraries came from 2 million PBMCs stored at -80 °C. The data derive from a study of neurological immune-mediated disorders. Broader study findings: HTLV-1-associated myelopathy led in TCR clonal expansion, while multiple sclerosis ranked lowest, below healthy controls.

Sequenced input: PBMCs. The sequence was collected from a young man in good health. The rearrangement links TRBV20-1 to TRBJ1-5; possible D gene TRBD1, 5 bases. CDR3 sequence reads: CSVRPPGGSYQPQHF. In DNA form, the CDR3 reads TGCAGTGTCAGGCCCCCCGGGGGGTCTTATCAGCCCCAGCATTTT.